This record covers a single TCR beta chain. Antigen unknown. cDNA libraries of TCR beta carried unique molecular identifiers. TCRdb recomputed calls from the PCR reads with MiXCR, one row per CDR3 protein. This sample yields hundreds of thousands of distinct CDR3 sequences, of which 30% are seen a single time; approximately 0.55% belongs to the top ten. These data are taken from a study of post-analysis software for immune sequencing data. Study observations and caveats: Patients carried four or five TRBV segments more frequently than controls did, and TRBV5-6, TRBV5-1 and TRBV20-1 were among them. Co-batched samples clustered tightly together by F measure.

V lost 0 bases and J lost 12, with 12 bases in between. Germline V gene data show CDR1 as SGHTA and CDR2 as FQGNSA. This CDR3 has 14 amino acids. The sequence was collected from a girl under 18 with multiple sclerosis. The sequenced sample consisted of blood. The chain joins TRBV7-2 to TRBJ1-6; D unresolved. The CDR3 bases are TGTGCCAGCAGCTTAGCCCTCAATAAAGGACCCCTCCACTTT. It yields the protein CASSLALNKGPLHF.